This passage covers 5 T cell receptor beta chains from one sample sequenced in a study of sequential checkpoint blockade in melanoma. The treatment is: randomized to nivolumab then ipilimumab (arm A) or the reverse (arm B). Sequenced by immunoSEQ multiplex PCR; TCRdb stores in-frame clones only, minus some. The sample records a few thousand clones, about 30% being singletons. The sample consisted of tumor tissue (inferred from file names), taken from a patient given nivolumab and ipilimumab in sequence. These receptors came from a human donor with melanoma.

The genes are TRBV4-1 and TRBJ2-1; D is possibly TRBD2 (6 bases). The germline V and J ends were trimmed by 1 base and 7 bases, with 14 bases remaining between them. Germline CDR1 and CDR2: MGHRA and YSYEKL. The CDR3 totals 15 residues. This CDR3 is CASSQGIRSGNEQFF. DNA of the CDR3: TGCGCCAGCAGCCAAGGAATCCGTAGCGGTAATGAGCAGTTCTTC.

V and J are TRBV19 and TRBJ1-2; D not resolved. This CDR3 comprises 15 residues. The germline gives CDR1 LNHDA, CDR2 SQIVND (reference sequence). V lost 0 bases and J 1 base, leaving 9 bases between the germline ends. The DNA of the CDR3 is TGTGCCAGTAGTATAGATGGGCAGGTTAACTATGGCTACACCTTC. Its translation: CASSIDGQVNYGYTF.

This clone qualifies as medium-sized (0.01 to 0.1%). The V gene is TRBV4-1, the J gene TRBJ2-7; 9 bases map to TRBD1. The CDR3 has 16 residues. CDR1 and CDR2 from the germline V gene are MGHRA and YSYEKL. After removal of 0 bases from V and 6 bases from J, the junction contained 9 bases not matched to a gene. The CDR3 DNA sequence: TGCGCCAGCAGCCAAGACACCGGGACAGGGCGGGCCGAGCAGTACTTC. Residues: CASSQDTGTGRAEQYF.

The genes are TRBV28 and TRBJ1-5, with 9 bases matching TRBD1. This CDR3 region has 17 residues. The V gene's germline CDR1 is MDHEN and CDR2 SYDVKM. V dropped 5 bases and J dropped 6; count of bases not matched to a gene: 14. The CDR3 spells CASSPTTGTGTSQPQHF. CDR3 bases: TGTGCCAGCAGTCCGACCACCGGGACAGGGACATCTCAGCCCCAGCATTTT.

V usage is TRBV10-2 and J usage is TRBJ1-1; a possible D gene is TRBD1 (6 bases). This CDR3 comprises 14 residues. Trimming took 4 bases from V and 0 from J, leaving 9 bases between them. Germline assignment: CDR1 WSHSY and CDR2 SAAADI. CDR3 sequence (DNA): TGCGCCAGCAGTGCTGGACAGCTGAACACTGAAGCTTTCTTT. Protein: CASSAGQLNTEAFF.